Included here is one TCR beta chain sequence, with context. The antigen remains undetermined. TCRdb keeps only in-frame clones here, not all; method: immunoSEQ multiplex PCR. Here the sample spans more than 90,000 clones, roughly 87% being singletons. CDR1 and CDR2 from the germline V gene are SGHRS and YFSETQ. V lost 1 base, J lost 3 bases, and 10 bases stayed unmatched. The CDR3 has 17 residues. The sample belongs to a study of T cell responses to AZD1222 COVID-19 vaccine. The study's findings and limits: The donor cohort was predominantly white British with a female majority, and clonal diversity may have been underestimated.

The rearrangement joins TRBV5-1 to TRBJ1-2; 9 bases are a match to TRBD1. The sequences come from peripheral blood, collected on day 0 of AZD1222 vaccination. The TCR sequence derives from an adult in good health. In nucleotides, the CDR3 is TGCGCCAGCAGCTTGCGAATTACAGGGGGCAATGACTATGGCTACACCTTC. Translation: CASSLRITGGNDYGYTF.